The next 8 T cell receptor beta chains were all read from a single sample in a study of vaccination and CD4 T cells after COVID-19. Treatment meaning: roughly nine-day PBMC culture with coronavirus spike peptide pools or control peptides (ViraFEST assay). With the Oncomine TCR Beta short-read assay, DNA from cultured CD4+ T cells was sequenced. TCRdb reprocessed the PCR reads with MiXCR, giving one entry per CDR3 protein. The sample shows about 20,000 distinct CDR3 sequences, about 21% of them seen only once. The antigens these receptors bind are not known. The specimen was cultured CD4+ T cells from blood. The origin of the receptors is a human donor with COVID-19.

The chain carries TRBV19 and TRBJ2-7; 7 nucleotides agree with TRBD1. This CDR3 comprises 14 residues. Germline assignment: CDR1 LNHDA and CDR2 SQIVND (reference sequence). V shed 5 bases, J shed 4 bases, and the junction held 8 bases outside the gene matches. The DNA of the CDR3 is TGTGCCAGTAGTGAACCGGGACAGCAGTACGAGCAGTACTTC. It translates to CASSEPGQQYEQYF.

This sequence joins TRBV7-6 and TRBJ2-1, with D possibly being TRBD2 (6 bases). Germline V gene sequence: CDR1 SGHVS, CDR2 FNYEAQ. CDR3 length: 13 residues. Trimming removed 5 bases from V and 4 bases from J, with 9 bases in between. The CDR3 here is CASSPTSYNEQFF. In nucleotides, the CDR3 is TGTGCCAGCAGCCCGACTAGTTACAATGAGCAGTTCTTC.

In this sample, this clonotype turned up a few times. V gene TRBV11-2 combines with J gene TRBJ1-1; D is undetermined. V lost 5 bases, J lost 4 bases, and 8 bases lay in between. The CDR3 is 12 amino acids. Per germline, CDR1 SGHAT and CDR2 FQNNGV. CDR3 nucleotide sequence: TGTGCCAGCAGCCCCAAAGGCACTGAAGCTTTCTTT. It specifies CASSPKGTEAFF.

CDR3 amino acids: CASAEADRDRFRNTEAFF. The DNA of the CDR3 is TGTGCCAGCGCCGAAGCGGACAGGGACCGGTTCAGGAACACTGAAGCTTTCTTT. The chain uses TRBV12-3 or TRBV12-4 and TRBJ1-1; 8 bases fit TRBD1. The CDR3 has 18 amino acids. After removal of 8 bases from V and 1 base from J, the junction contained 18 bases not matched to a gene.

This clonotype was seen a few times. The chain joins TRBV20-1 to TRBJ2-7; 7 bases are shared with TRBD2. The junction had 8 bases not matched to a gene; V was cut back by 7 bases and J by 5 bases. CDR1 is DFQATT and CDR2 is SNEGSKA in the germline V gene (reference sequence). The CDR3 has 12 amino acids. The CDR3 spells CSGWGGDHEQYF. As DNA, the CDR3 is TGCAGTGGATGGGGGGGGGACCACGAGCAGTACTTC.

Judged by abundance, this clonotype is medium-sized. This sequence joins TRBV20-1 and TRBJ1-5, with D possibly being TRBD1 (6 bases). Germline CDR1 DFQATT, CDR2 SNEGSKA (reference sequence). The V gene lost 1 base and the J gene lost 2 bases, with 9 bases spanning the gap. This CDR3 is built from 14 residues. CDR3 in DNA: TGCAGTGCTAGAGGGGCAGGGGGCAATCAGCCCCAGCATTTT. It is translated as CSARGAGGNQPQHF.

The chain links TRBV7-2 to TRBJ1-4, with D uncertain. The germline V gene encodes CDR1 SGHTA and CDR2 FQGNSA. The CDR3 totals 13 residues. V lost 5 bases and J 7 bases, leaving 11 bases between the germline ends. This CDR3 is CASSPSSLEKLFF. The CDR3 bases are TGTGCCAGCAGCCCGTCCAGTCTTGAAAAACTGTTTTTT.

Relative to its sample, this clonotype is medium-sized. The chain links TRBV19 to TRBJ1-6; 8 nucleotides agree with TRBD1. Trimming took 6 bases from V and 10 from J; bases not matched to a gene: 11. The length of the CDR3 is 15 residues. In germline, CDR1 is LNHDA, CDR2 SQIVND (reference sequence). The DNA for the CDR3 is TGTGCCAGTAGCGTTGTCAGGGGGCGGCAGTCACCCCTCCACTTT. This codes for CASSVVRGRQSPLHF.